Sequencing of this T cell receptor beta chain was carried out in a study of blood T cell repertoires in COVID-19. TCRdb's copy holds only in-frame clones and misses some; the assay was immunoSEQ multiplex PCR. The sample lists 150,000 to 200,000 clones, 75% to 90% seen once, with roughly 6.4% in the top ten. J gave up 4 bases and V 4 bases, and 3 bases lay outside the gene matches. This CDR3 comprises 14 residues. Germline V gene data show CDR1 as LNHDA and CDR2 as SQIVND (reference sequence). What was sequenced was peripheral blood. This TCR derives from a man aged 55 to 70 with acute or convalescent COVID-19. The chain carries TRBV19 and TRBJ1-3; 8 nucleotides match TRBD1. This chain's CDR3 is CASSTDRDGNTIYF. As DNA, the CDR3 is TGTGCCAGTAGTACGGACAGGGACGGAAACACCATATATTTT. The full variable domain, with the rest looked up from reference TRBV19 and TRBJ1-3, is DGGITQSPKYLFRKEGQNVTLSCEQNLNHDAMYWYRQDPGQGLRLIYYSQIVNDFQKGDIAEGYSVSREKKESFPLTVTSAQKNPTAFYLCASSTDRDGNTIYFGEGSWLTVV.